The 21 T cell receptor beta chains reported below all come from one sample, sequenced in a study of blood T cell repertoires in COVID-19. Generated by immunoSEQ multiplex PCR, the TCRdb table keeps only in-frame clones and is missing some. The table shows roughly 160,000 clones, with more than 65% occurring only once. Sample: PBMCs or T cells enriched from blood (not recorded which). These receptors came from a man aged 45-65 years who had recovered from COVID-19.

The chain combines TRBV19 with TRBJ1-1; D is unresolved. The V gene's germline CDR1 is LNHDA and CDR2 SQIVND (reference sequence). The CDR3 is made up of 14 amino acids. Trimming cost V 8 bases and J 4 bases, with 17 bases left between them. The CDR3 protein is CASSEYAAITEAFF. The CDR3 nucleotides are TGTGCCAGTTCCGAGTACGCGGCGATCACTGAAGCTTTCTTT.

This chain links TRBV7-9 with TRBJ2-2; 7 bases line up with TRBD2. V shed 0 bases and J 1 base; nucleotides not matched to a gene: 2. CDR1 and CDR2 from the germline V gene are SEHNR and FQNEAQ (reference sequence). The CDR3 totals 16 residues. CDR3 in DNA: TGTGCCAGCAGCTTAGCGTCGGGGGGGAACACCGGGGAGCTGTTTTTT. Translating gives CASSLASGGNTGELFF.

The chain carries TRBV28 and TRBJ2-7; weak D call: TRBD2 (7 bases). This CDR3 has 14 amino acids. The V end was cut by 8 bases, the J end by 2 bases, with 16 bases between. Germline CDR1 MDHEN, CDR2 SYDVKM. The CDR3 loop is CASLPAGAPYEQYF. The CDR3 DNA reads TGTGCCAGCTTACCGGCGGGGGCCCCCTACGAGCAGTACTTC.

This clone was counted between two and nine times. The J gene is TRBJ2-7, the V gene TRBV7-9, with D unclear. The CDR3 length is 15 residues. Germline CDR1 and CDR2: SEHNR and FQNEAQ (reference sequence). V lost 2 bases and J lost 2, with 13 bases in between. CDR3 DNA sequence: TGTGCCAGCAGCTTATCTGCACAGACGGCCTACGAGCAGTACTTC. Residues: CASSLSAQTAYEQYF.

This chain connects TRBV5-1 to TRBJ2-7, with 12 bases matching TRBD2. CDR3 length: 15 amino acids. V gave up 4 bases and J gave up 6 bases; unmatched junction bases: 8. Germline CDR1 and CDR2: SGHRS and YFSETQ. The CDR3 loop reads CASSPMATSGSEQYF. DNA of the CDR3: TGCGCCAGCAGCCCAATGGCGACTAGCGGGAGCGAGCAGTACTTC.

The gene calls are TRBV9 and TRBJ2-6; possibly TRBD1 for D (7 bases). The V and J ends lost 4 bases and 0 bases respectively, with 14 bases between them. This CDR3 contains 17 residues. Germline CDR1 is SGDLS and CDR2 is YYNGEE. The CDR3 protein is CASSTRGEVSGANVLTF. CDR3 bases: TGTGCCAGCAGCACCAGGGGGGAGGTCTCTGGGGCCAACGTCCTGACTTTC.

This rearrangement joins TRBV19 to TRBJ1-2; unclear D gene. The CDR3 has 16 amino acids. Germline V gene sequence: CDR1 LNHDA, CDR2 SQIVND (reference sequence). Trimming took 3 bases from V and 0 from J, leaving 14 bases between them. CDR3 nucleotide sequence: TGTGCCAGTAGTATGTTATCGGGGAAAGCTAACTATGGCTACACCTTC. Protein sequence: CASSMLSGKANYGYTF.

The rearrangement links TRBV2 to TRBJ1-5; maybe TRBD1 (6 bases). Germline V lookup: CDR1 SNHLY, CDR2 FYNNEI. The CDR3 is made up of 15 amino acids. Deletions cut 6 bases from V and 4 bases from J, with 16 bases between. CDR3 region: CASSLLGGANQPQHF. DNA for the CDR3: TGTGCCAGCAGCCTCCTGGGGGGGGCTAATCAGCCCCAGCATTTT.

J is TRBJ2-7 and V is TRBV5-4; 8 bases are a match to TRBD1. There are 13 residues in the CDR3. With V trimmed by 3 bases and J by 5 bases, 4 bases remained unmatched. CDR1 SGHNT and CDR2 YYREEE come from the germline V gene (reference sequence). CDR3 in amino acids: CASSSDRVHEQYF. The CDR3 region has the DNA TGTGCCAGCAGCTCGGACAGGGTCCACGAGCAGTACTTC.

The chain couples TRBV20-1 to TRBJ2-3; possible D gene TRBD2, 5 bases. CDR3 length: 14 amino acids. V was shortened by 3 bases and J by 2 bases, with 12 bases between the two germline ends. Looked up from germline, CDR1 is DFQATT and CDR2 is SNEGSKA (reference sequence). The CDR3 DNA sequence: TGCAGTGCTAGTGGCGGGTTAACCACAGATACGCAGTATTTT. Amino acid sequence: CSASGGLTTDTQYF.

The CDR3 bases are TGTGCCAGCAGAGCCCTGGGGACTAACAAAAACATTCAGTACTTC. It yields the protein CASRALGTNKNIQYF. This chain uses TRBV3-1 (or the pseudogene TRBV3-2) with TRBJ2-4; 7 bases line up with TRBD2. Per germline, CDR1 LGHDT and CDR2 YNNKEL (reference sequence). The CDR3 is 15 amino acids. V was pared by 6 bases and J by 3 bases, with 8 bases of the junction left unmatched.

The chain uses TRBV16 and TRBJ1-2, with D possibly matching TRBD1 (6 bases). Germline CDR1 is KGHSY and CDR2 is FQNENV. The CDR3 has 15 amino acids. Trimming removed 4 bases from V and 3 bases from J, with 15 bases in between. The CDR3 loop is CASSPLGAKDYGYTF. The CDR3 DNA reads TGTGCCAGCAGCCCGCTGGGGGCGAAAGACTATGGCTACACCTTC.

This clone was found once. The CDR3, as DNA: TGCAGTGCTAGTCAGGACACCAACTACGAGCAGTACTTC. This gives the protein CSASQDTNYEQYF. The rearrangement uses TRBV20-1 and TRBJ2-7; the D gene is possibly TRBD1 (5 bases). The ends were cut back, 3 bases at V and 3 bases at J, with 12 bases in the middle. CDR3 length: 13 amino acids. CDR1 and CDR2 (germline): DFQATT, SNEGSKA (reference sequence).

The V and J genes are TRBV21-1 and TRBJ2-3; TRBD2 is the table's D call and was not checked against the DNA. TRBV21-1 is termed a pseudogene. This CDR3 spans 13 amino acids. The CDR3 loop reads CASSKGGCDTQYF. CDR3 coding DNA: TGTGCCAGCAGCAAAGGAGGCTGCGATACGCAGTATTTT.

The chain uses TRBV28 and TRBJ1-2; D remains ambiguous. CDR1 is MDHEN, CDR2 SYDVKM, per germline. V shed 3 bases and J shed 8 bases, with 13 bases lying between them. CDR3 size: 13 residues. DNA of the CDR3: TGTGCCAGCAGTTTGGGCAGACAAAAGGGCTACACCTTC. Residues: CASSLGRQKGYTF.

The J gene is TRBJ2-2, the V gene TRBV6-5; D is unclear. The CDR3 spans 11 residues. V was clipped by 7 bases and J by 9 bases, with 9 bases between them. Per the germline V gene, CDR1 is MNHEY and CDR2 is SVGAGI. CDR3 bases: TGTGCCAGCATAGTGTCCCGGGAGCTGTTTTTT. Translation: CASIVSRELFF.

This clone has a handful of counts. One end of the junction does not line up with germline, which may come from a read error. V is TRBV7-9 and J is TRBJ2-1, with D unclear. The CDR3 is 12 residues long. The germline V gene has CDR1 SEHNR and CDR2 FQNEAQ (reference sequence). DNA of the CDR3: TGTGCCAGTTTCTCAAGCTACGATGAGCAGTTCTTC. Encoded protein: CASFSSYDEQFF.

The CDR3 reads CASSYLVPTGDYGYTF. CDR3 in DNA: TGTGCCAGCAGTTACTTAGTCCCGACAGGGGACTATGGCTACACCTTC. The V gene is TRBV6-5, the J gene TRBJ1-2; 8 positions match TRBD1. From germline, CDR1 is MNHEY and CDR2 SVGAGI. The CDR3 covers 16 residues. V shed 1 base, J shed 3 bases, and the junction held 7 bases outside the gene matches.

The rearrangement uses TRBV11-3 and TRBJ2-6; 7 nucleotides match TRBD1. The CDR3 contains 18 residues. Germline CDR1 reads SGHNT; CDR2 reads YENEEA. After removal of 1 base from V and 0 bases from J, the junction contained 6 bases not matched to a gene. Here the CDR3 reads CASSLVTGTASGANVLTF. DNA of the CDR3: TGTGCCAGCAGCTTAGTTACAGGGACAGCCTCTGGGGCCAACGTCCTGACTTTC.

The gene calls are TRBV13 and TRBJ2-7; 8 nucleotides match TRBD1. The V gene's germline CDR1 is PRHDT and CDR2 FYEKMQ (reference sequence). CDR3 length: 14 amino acids. Losses at the gene ends were 5 bases for V and 3 bases for J; bases not matched to a gene: 6. The CDR3 DNA reads TGTGCCAGCAGCCCCAGGGACAGGAGCTACGAGCAGTACTTC. As protein: CASSPRDRSYEQYF.

The chain recombines TRBV6-5 with TRBJ2-7; tentative D call: TRBD2 (6 bases). This CDR3 is 13 amino acids long. The V and J ends lost 0 bases and 6 bases respectively, with 9 bases between them. Germline CDR1 and CDR2: MNHEY and SVGAGI. The CDR3: CASSYSGGREQYF. The CDR3, as DNA: TGTGCCAGCAGTTACTCGGGGGGTCGCGAGCAGTACTTC.